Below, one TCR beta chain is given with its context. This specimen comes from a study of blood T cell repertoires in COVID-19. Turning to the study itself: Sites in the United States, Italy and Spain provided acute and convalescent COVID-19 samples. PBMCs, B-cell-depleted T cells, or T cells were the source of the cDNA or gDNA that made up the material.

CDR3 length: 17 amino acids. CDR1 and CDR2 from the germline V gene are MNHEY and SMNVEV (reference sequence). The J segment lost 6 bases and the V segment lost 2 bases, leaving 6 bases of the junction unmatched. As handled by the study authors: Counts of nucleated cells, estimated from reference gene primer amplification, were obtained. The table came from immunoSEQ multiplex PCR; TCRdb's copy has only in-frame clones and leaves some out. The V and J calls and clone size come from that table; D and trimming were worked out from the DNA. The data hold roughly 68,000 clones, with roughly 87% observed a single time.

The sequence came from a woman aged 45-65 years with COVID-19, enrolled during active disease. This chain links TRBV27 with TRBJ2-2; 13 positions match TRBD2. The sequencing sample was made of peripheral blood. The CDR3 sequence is CASSLTSGRASAGELFF. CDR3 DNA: TGTGCCAGCAGTTTAACTAGCGGGAGGGCATCGGCCGGGGAGCTGTTTTTT.